This T cell receptor beta chain was captured in a study of T cell changes during pregnancy in multiple sclerosis. Some clones are missing from TCRdb's copy, which holds only in-frame ones; the method was immunoSEQ multiplex PCR. The repertoire consists of around 92,000 clones, with approximately 93% occurring once and the leading ten covering over 0.85%. Germline V gene lookup returns CDR1 MGHDK and CDR2 SYGVNS. CDR3 length: 16 residues. V lost 4 bases, J lost 1 base, and 9 bases stayed unmatched. This sequence was found in a female donor with multiple sclerosis, enrolled in a pregnancy study. Sequenced here: peripheral blood, sampled after pregnancy. The chain has TRBV25-1 and TRBJ1-1, with TRBD1 matching 7 bases. Here the CDR3 reads CASSASIQGWNTEAFF. In DNA, the CDR3 is TGTGCCAGCAGTGCATCCATACAGGGGTGGAACACTGAAGCTTTCTTT.